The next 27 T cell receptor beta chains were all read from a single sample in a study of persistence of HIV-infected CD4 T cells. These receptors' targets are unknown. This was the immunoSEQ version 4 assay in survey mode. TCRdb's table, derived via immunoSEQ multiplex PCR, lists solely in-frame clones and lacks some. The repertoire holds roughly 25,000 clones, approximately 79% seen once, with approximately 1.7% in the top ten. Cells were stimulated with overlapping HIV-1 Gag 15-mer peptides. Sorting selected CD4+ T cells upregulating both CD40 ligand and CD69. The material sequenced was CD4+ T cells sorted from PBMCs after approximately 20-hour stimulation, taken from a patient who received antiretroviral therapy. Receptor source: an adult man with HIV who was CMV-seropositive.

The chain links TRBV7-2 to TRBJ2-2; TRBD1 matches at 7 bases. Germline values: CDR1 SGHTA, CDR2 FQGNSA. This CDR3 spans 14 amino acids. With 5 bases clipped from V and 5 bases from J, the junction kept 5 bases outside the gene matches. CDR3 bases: TGTGCCAGCAGCAGACAGGGTATTACCGGGGAGCTGTTTTTT. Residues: CASSRQGITGELFF.

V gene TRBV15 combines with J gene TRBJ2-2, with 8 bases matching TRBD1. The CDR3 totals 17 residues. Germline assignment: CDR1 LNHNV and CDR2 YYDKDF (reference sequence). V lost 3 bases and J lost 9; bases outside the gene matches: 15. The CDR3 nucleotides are TGTGCCACCAGCAGTGACCGTAGGACAGGGCGGTCGAGGGAGCTGTTTTTT. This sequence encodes CATSSDRRTGRSRELFF.

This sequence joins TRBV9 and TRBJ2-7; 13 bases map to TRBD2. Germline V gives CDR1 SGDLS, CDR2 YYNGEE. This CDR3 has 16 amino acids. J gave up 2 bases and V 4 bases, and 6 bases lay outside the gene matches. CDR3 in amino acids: CASSPRTSGGTYEQYF. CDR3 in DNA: TGTGCCAGCAGCCCCCGGACTAGCGGGGGAACCTACGAGCAGTACTTC.

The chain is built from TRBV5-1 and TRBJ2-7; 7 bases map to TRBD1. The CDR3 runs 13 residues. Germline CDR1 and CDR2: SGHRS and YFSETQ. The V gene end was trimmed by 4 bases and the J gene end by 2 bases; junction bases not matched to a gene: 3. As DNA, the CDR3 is TGCGCCAGCAGCCCGACAGGGCCCTACGAGCAGTACTTC. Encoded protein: CASSPTGPYEQYF.

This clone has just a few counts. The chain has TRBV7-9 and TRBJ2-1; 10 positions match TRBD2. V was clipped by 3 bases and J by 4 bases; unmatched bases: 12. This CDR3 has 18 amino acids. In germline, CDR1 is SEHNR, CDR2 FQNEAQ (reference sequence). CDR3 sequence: CASSFVSGGASRYNEQFF. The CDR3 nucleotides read TGTGCCAGCAGCTTTGTGAGCGGGGGGGCCAGTCGGTACAATGAGCAGTTCTTC.

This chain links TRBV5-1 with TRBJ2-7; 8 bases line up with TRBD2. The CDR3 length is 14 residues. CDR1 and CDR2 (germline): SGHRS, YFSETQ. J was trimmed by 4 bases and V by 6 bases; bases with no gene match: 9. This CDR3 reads CASTTSGGRYEQYF. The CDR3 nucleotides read TGCGCCAGCACAACTAGCGGCGGTAGGTACGAGCAGTACTTC.

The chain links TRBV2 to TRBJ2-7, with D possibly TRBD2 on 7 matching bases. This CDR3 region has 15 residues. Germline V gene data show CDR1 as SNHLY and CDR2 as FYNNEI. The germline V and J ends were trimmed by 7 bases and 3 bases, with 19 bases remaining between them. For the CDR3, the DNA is TGTGCCAGCAACCAGCAGGGAGGGGGTGGCTACGAGCAGTACTTC. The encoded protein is CASNQQGGGGYEQYF.

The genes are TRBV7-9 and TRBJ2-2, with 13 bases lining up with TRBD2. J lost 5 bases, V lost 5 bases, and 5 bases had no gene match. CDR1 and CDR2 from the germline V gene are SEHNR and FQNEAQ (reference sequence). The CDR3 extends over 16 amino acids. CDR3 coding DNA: TGTGCCAGCAGCGCCAGGACTAGCGGGGGAACCGGGGAGCTGTTTTTT. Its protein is CASSARTSGGTGELFF.

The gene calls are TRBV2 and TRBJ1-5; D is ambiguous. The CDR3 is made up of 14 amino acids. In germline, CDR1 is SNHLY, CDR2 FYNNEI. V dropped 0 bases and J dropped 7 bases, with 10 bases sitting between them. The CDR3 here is CASSEAWRRQPQHF. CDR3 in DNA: TGTGCCAGCAGTGAAGCATGGAGGAGGCAGCCCCAGCATTTT.

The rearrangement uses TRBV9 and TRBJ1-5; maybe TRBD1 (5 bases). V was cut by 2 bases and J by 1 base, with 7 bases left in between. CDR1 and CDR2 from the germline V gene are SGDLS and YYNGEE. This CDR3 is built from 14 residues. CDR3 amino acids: CASSVGPSNQPQHF. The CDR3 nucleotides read TGTGCCAGCAGCGTGGGGCCCAGCAATCAGCCCCAGCATTTT.

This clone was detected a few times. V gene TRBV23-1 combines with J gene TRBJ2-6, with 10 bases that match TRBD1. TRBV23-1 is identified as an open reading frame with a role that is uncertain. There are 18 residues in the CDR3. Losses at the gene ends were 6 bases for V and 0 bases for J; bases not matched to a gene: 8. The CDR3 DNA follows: TGCGCCAGCAGCTATCGGGACAGGGGACTCTCTGGGGCCAACGTCCTGACTTTC. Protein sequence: CASSYRDRGLSGANVLTF.

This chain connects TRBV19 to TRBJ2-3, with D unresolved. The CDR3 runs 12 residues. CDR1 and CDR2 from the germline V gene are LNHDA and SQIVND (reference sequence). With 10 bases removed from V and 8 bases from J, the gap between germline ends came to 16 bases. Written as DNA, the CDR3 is TGTGCCACTCAGCCAATGATCGGTACGCAGTATTTT. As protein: CATQPMIGTQYF.

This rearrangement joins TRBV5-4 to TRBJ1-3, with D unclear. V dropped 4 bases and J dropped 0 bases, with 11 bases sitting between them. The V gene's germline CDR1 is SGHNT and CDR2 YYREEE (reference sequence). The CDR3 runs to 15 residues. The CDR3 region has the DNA TGTGCCAGCAGCCCGGAGGCAACCTCTGGAAACACCATATATTTT. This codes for CASSPEATSGNTIYF.

Here the CDR3 reads CASTDGVWGNQPQHF. CDR3 nucleotides: TGTGCCAGCACCGACGGGGTGTGGGGCAATCAGCCCCAGCATTTT. The chain uses TRBV6-5 and TRBJ1-5; D not resolved. This CDR3 spans 15 amino acids. Germline-derived CDR1 and CDR2 are MNHEY and SVGAGI. With 7 bases removed from V and 2 bases from J, the gap between germline ends came to 15 bases.

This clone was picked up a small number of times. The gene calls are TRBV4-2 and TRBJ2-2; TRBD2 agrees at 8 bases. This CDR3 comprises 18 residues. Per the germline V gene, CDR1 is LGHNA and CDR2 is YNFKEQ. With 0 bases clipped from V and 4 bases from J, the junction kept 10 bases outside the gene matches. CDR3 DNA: TGTGCCAGCAGCCAAGACGGGCATCTCACTAGCGGCACCGGGGAGCTGTTTTTT. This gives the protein CASSQDGHLTSGTGELFF.

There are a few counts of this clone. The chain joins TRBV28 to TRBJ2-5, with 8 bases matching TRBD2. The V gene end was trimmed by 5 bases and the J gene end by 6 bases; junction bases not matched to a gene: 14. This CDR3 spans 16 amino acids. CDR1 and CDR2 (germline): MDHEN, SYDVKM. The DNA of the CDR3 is TGTGCCAGCAGTCCTGGGGGTAGCGGGGTGTTAAAGACCCAGTACTTC. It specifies CASSPGGSGVLKTQYF.

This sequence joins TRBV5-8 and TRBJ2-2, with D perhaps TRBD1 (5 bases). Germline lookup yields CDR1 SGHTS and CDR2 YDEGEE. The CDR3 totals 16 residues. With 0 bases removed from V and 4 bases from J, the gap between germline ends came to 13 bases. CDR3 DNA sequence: TGTGCCAGCAGCTTGGTCGTAGGGGTCGGCACCGGGGAGCTGTTTTTT. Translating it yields CASSLVVGVGTGELFF.

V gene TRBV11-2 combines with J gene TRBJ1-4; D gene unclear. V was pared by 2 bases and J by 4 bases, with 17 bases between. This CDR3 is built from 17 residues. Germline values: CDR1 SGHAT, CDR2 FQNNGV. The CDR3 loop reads CASSLSPSQANNEKLFF. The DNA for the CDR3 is TGTGCCAGCAGCTTATCCCCCTCTCAGGCTAATAATGAAAAACTGTTTTTT.

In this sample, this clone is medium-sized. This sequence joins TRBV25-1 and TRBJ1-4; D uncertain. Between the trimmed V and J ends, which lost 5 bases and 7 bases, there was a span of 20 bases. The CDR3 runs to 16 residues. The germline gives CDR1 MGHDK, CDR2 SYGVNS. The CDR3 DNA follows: TGTGCCAGCAGTCAAAACAAGCCACGGGGAGGTGAAAAACTGTTTTTT. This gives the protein CASSQNKPRGGEKLFF.

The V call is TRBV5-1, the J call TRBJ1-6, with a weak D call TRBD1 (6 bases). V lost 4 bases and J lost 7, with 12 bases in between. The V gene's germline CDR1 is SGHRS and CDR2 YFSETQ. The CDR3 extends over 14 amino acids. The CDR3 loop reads CASSTRTANSPLHF. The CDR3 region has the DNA TGCGCCAGCAGCACGAGGACAGCGAATTCACCCCTCCACTTT.

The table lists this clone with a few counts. The CDR3 loop is CASSRGRDNSPLHF. CDR3 sequence (DNA): TGTGCCAGCAGTAGGGGACGAGATAATTCACCCCTCCACTTT. This sequence joins TRBV6-6 and TRBJ1-6, with D possibly matching TRBD1 (5 bases). The CDR3 totals 14 residues. Trimming took 5 bases from V and 5 from J, leaving 10 bases between them. Germline V gene data show CDR1 as MNHNY and CDR2 as SVGAGI (reference sequence).

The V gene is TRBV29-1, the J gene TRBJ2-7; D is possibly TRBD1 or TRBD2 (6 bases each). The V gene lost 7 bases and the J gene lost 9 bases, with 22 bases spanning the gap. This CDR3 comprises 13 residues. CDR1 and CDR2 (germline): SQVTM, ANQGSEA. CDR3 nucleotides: TGCAGCGCCGAAGGGGGGATTATGGGTCTGCAGTACTTC. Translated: CSAEGGIMGLQYF.

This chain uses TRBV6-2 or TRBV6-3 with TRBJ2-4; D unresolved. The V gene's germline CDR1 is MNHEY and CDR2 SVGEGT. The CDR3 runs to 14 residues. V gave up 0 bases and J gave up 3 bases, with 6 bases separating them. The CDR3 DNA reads TGTGCCAGCAGTTACTCGATTCTCAAAAACATTCAGTACTTC. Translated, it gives CASSYSILKNIQYF.

The CDR3 here is CASSNRRAPGANVLTF. The CDR3 nucleotides read TGTGCCAGCAGCAACCGGAGGGCCCCTGGGGCCAACGTCCTGACTTTC. V gene TRBV2 combines with J gene TRBJ2-6; TRBD2 is a possible D gene (6 bases). This CDR3 has 16 residues. Per germline, CDR1 SNHLY and CDR2 FYNNEI. Trimming removed 6 bases from V and 2 bases from J, with 14 bases in between.

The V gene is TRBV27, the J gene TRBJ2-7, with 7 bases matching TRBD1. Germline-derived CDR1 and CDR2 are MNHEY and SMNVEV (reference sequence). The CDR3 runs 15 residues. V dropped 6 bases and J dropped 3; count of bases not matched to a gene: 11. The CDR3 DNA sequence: TGTGCCAGCAGAGGGGACGGACAGGTGATCTACGAGCAGTACTTC. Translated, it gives CASRGDGQVIYEQYF.

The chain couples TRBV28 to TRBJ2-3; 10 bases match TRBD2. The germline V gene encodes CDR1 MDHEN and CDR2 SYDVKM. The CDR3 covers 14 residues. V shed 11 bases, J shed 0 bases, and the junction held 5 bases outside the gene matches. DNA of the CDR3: TGTGCCGGCCAGACTAGCGGGAGCACAGATACGCAGTATTTT. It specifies CAGQTSGSTDTQYF.

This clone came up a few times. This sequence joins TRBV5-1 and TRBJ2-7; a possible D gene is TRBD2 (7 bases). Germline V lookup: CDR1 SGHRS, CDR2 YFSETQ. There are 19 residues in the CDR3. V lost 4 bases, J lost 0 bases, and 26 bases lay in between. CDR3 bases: TGCGCCAGCAGCCAAGAGGGACTGCTGCGCGGGGGCCTCTCCTACGAGCAGTACTTC. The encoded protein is CASSQEGLLRGGLSYEQYF.